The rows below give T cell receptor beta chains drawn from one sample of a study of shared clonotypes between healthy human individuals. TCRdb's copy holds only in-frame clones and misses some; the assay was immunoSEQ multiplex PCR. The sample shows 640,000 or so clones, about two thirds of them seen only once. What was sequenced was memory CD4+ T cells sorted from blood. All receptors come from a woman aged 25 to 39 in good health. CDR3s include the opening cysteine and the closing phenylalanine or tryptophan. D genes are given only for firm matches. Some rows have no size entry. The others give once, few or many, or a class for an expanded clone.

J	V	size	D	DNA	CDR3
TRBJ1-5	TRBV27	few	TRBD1	TGTGCCAGCAGTCCGGACAGGTCCTATCAGCCCCAGCATTTT	CASSPDRSYQPQHF
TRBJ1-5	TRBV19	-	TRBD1	TGTGCCAGTAGTACCTCAGGGGGAGCGAGCAATCAGCCCCAGCATTTT	CASSTSGGASNQPQHF
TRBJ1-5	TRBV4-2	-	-	TGTGCCAGCAGCCAATACGTTGGGTCCAGCAATCAGCCCCAGCATTTT	CASSQYVGSSNQPQHF
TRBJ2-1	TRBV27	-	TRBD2	TGTGCCAGCAGTCCCCATAGCGGGAATACCTACAATGAGCAGTTCTTC	CASSPHSGNTYNEQFF
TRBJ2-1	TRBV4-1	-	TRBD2	TGCGCCAGCAGCCCTGTCGGCGGGACTAGCGCGAACAATGAGCAGTTCTTC	CASSPVGGTSANNEQFF
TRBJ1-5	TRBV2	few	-	TGTGCCAGCAGTGAAGCCAGAGGGAGTCAGCCCCAGCATTTT	CASSEARGSQPQHF
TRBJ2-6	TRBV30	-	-	TGTGCCTGGACCTCGACAGCCCCCTCTGGGGCCAACGTCCTGACTTTC	CAWTSTAPSGANVLTF
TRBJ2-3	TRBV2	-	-	TGTGCCACTTCAACAAGCACAGATACGCAGTATTTT	CATSTSTDTQYF
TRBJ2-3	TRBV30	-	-	TGTGCCTGGACCCTAAGAGCCCAAGGGAGGCCGTATTTT	CAWTLRAQGRPYF
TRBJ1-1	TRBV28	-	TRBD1	TGTGCCAGCAGTTCCCCCCAGGGGGGTCGCACTGAAGCTTTCTTT	CASSSPQGGRTEAFF
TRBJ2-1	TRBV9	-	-	TGTGCCAGCAGCGTTTACGGGAGTGGGAATGAGCAGTTCTTC	CASSVYGSGNEQFF
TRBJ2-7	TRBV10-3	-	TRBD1	TGTGCCATCAGTGAGGACAGGGGTCAATCCTACGAGCAGTACTTC	CAISEDRGQSYEQYF
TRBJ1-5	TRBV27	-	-	TGTGCCAGCAGTTTATTGGGCAGCAATCAGCCCCAGCATTTT	CASSLLGSNQPQHF
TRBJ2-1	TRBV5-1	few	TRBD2	TGCGCCAGCAGCTTTGGGGGGACTAGCGGGAGGAATGAGCAGTTCTTC	CASSFGGTSGRNEQFF
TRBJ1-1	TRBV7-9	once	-	TGTGCCAGCAGCCCAAGGGGGATGAACACTGAAGCTTTCTTT	CASSPRGMNTEAFF
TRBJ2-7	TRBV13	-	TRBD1	TGTGCCAGCAGTCCTCCGACAGGGACGCCTCAGTACTTC	CASSPPTGTPQYF
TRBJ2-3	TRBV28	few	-	TGTGCCAGCAGTCCCCAAGTCTCTGCAGATACGCAGTATTTT	CASSPQVSADTQYF
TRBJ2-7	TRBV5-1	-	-	TGCGCCAGCAGCTTCCTGTCGGAGGCCGGACGCTACGAGCAGTACTTC	CASSFLSEAGRYEQYF
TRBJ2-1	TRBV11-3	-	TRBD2	TGTGCCAGCAGCTTAGGTCACAAGCGGGAGGTTAGGGATGAGCAGTTCTTC	CASSLGHKREVRDEQFF
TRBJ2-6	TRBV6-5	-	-	TGTGCCAGCACCAGGAGGGGCGCTGGGGCCAACGTCCTGACTTTC	CASTRRGAGANVLTF
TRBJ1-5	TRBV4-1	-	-	TGCGCCAGCAGCCAAGCGGGGTGGGGGCAGGGAGGGGATCAGCCCCAGCATTTT	CASSQAGWGQGGDQPQHF
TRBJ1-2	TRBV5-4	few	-	TGTGCCAGCAGCTTGCCAAGGGGGGTCGGCTACACCTTC	CASSLPRGVGYTF
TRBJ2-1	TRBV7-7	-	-	TGTGCCAGCAGCTTAGGGGGGGAAGGCGAGCAGTTCTTC	CASSLGGEGEQFF
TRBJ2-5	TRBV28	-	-	TGTGCCAGCAGGGGGTTTGTGGAGACCCAGTACTTC	CASRGFVETQYF
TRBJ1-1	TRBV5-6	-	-	TGTGCCAGCAGCTCCCGGTGGGTCACTGAAGCTTTCTTT	CASSSRWVTEAFF
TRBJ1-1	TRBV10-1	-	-	TGCGCCAGCAGGGGCACCTTGAACACTGAAGCTTTCTTT	CASRGTLNTEAFF
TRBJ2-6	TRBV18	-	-	TGTGCCAGCTCACCACCGGGAGCCCTCTCTGGGGCCAACGTCCTGACTTTC	CASSPPGALSGANVLTF
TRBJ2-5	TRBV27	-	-	TGTGCCAGCAGTACGAGACTGGGAGAGACCCAGTACTTC	CASSTRLGETQYF
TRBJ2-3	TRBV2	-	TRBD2	TGTGCCAGCAGACGGACTAGCGGGAGTTATACAGATACGCAGTATTTT	CASRRTSGSYTDTQYF
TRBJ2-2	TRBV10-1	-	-	TGCGCCAGCAGTGAGGGGGGGACCGGGGAGCTGTTTTTT	CASSEGGTGELFF
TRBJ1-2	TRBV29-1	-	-	TGCAGCGCCCTCAGGGGAACGGACTATGGCTACACCTTC	CSALRGTDYGYTF
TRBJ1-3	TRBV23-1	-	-	TGCGCCAGCGCATCAGGGGACGGCAGGGGAAACACCATATATTTT	CASASGDGRGNTIYF
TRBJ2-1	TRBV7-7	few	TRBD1	TGTGCCAGCAGCATGGAGACAGGGGCGCCCTACAATGAGCAGTTCTTC	CASSMETGAPYNEQFF
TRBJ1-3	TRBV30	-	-	TGTGCCTGTCAGGGTTCTGGAAACACCATATATTTT	CACQGSGNTIYF
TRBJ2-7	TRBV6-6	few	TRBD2	TGTGCCAGCAGGGCTAGCGGGAGATCCTACGAGCAGTACTTC	CASRASGRSYEQYF
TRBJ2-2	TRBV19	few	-	TGTGCCAGTAGTATTTCCGGGACGAACACCGGGGAGCTGTTTTTT	CASSISGTNTGELFF
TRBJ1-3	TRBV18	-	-	TGTGCCAGCTCACCACAGGGGGGCTCTGGAAACACCATATATTTT	CASSPQGGSGNTIYF
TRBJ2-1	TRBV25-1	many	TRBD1	TGTGCCAGCAGTGAATATGGGGACAGGGAGGAGCAGTTCTTC	CASSEYGDREEQFF
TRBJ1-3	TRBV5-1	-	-	TGCGCCAGCAGCTTGGTCGGGCGCGCCTCTGGAAACACCATATATTTT	CASSLVGRASGNTIYF
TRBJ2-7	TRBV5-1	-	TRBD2	TGCGCCAGCGCGATAGCGGGAGGCACCTACGAGCAGTACTTC	CASAIAGGTYEQYF
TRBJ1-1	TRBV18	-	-	TGTGCCAGCTCACTGGGACGGAAGAACACTGAAGCTTTCTTT	CASSLGRKNTEAFF
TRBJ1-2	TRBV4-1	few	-	TGCGCCAGCAGCCAAGGTATGGTTGGCTATGGCTACACCTTC	CASSQGMVGYGYTF
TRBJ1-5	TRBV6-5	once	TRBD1	TGTGCCAGCAGTGCAGACAGGGGGCTTCAGCCCCAGCATTTT	CASSADRGLQPQHF
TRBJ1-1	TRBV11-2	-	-	TGTGCCAGCAGCCCTCGGATCCTGGGGTCTGAAGCTTTCTTT	CASSPRILGSEAFF
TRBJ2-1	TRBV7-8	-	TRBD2	TGTGCCAGCAGCCCACCCCGAGTGGGGACTAGCGGAGGTGTCGATGAGCAGTTCTTC	CASSPPRVGTSGGVDEQFF
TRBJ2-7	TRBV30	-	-	TGTGCCTGGACAGGGGACGAGCAGTACTTC	CAWTGDEQYF
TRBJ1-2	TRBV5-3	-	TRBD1	TGTGCCAGAAGCCCCGGGAATCAAGGGACAGGGAGAGGCTACACCTTC	CARSPGNQGTGRGYTF
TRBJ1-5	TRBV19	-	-	TGTGCCAGTAGTATAAGGGAGAATCAGCCCCAGCATTTT	CASSIRENQPQHF
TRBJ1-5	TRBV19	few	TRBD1	TGTGCCAGTGTCCACGGGACAGGGAATAGCAATCAGCCCCAGCATTTT	CASVHGTGNSNQPQHF
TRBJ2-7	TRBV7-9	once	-	TGTGCCAGCAGCTTAGTTGCTGGGACCTACGAGCAGTACTTC	CASSLVAGTYEQYF
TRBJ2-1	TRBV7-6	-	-	TGTGCCAGCAGCTTAGGTTTATGGGGGCTCGGTCAGGGTGAGCAGTTCTTC	CASSLGLWGLGQGEQFF
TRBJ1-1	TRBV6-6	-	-	TGTGCCAGCAGGGAAAACACTGAAGCTTTCTTT	CASRENTEAFF
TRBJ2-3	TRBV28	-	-	TGTGCCAGCAGTCCGACCCATTCTCCAGATACGCAGTATTTT	CASSPTHSPDTQYF
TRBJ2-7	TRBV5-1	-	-	TGCGCCAGCAGCTTGGGGAGTTCCTACGAGCAGTACTTC	CASSLGSSYEQYF
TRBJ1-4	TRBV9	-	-	TGTGCCAGCAGCGTAGGTTCAGAGCCCCCAACTAATGAAAAACTGTTTTTT	CASSVGSEPPTNEKLFF
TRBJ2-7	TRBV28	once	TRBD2	TGTGCCAGCAGTCGCGGGGGGGGCGAACCCTACGAGCAGTACTTC	CASSRGGGEPYEQYF
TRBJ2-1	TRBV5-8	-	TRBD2	TGTGCCAGCAGCCCGAGCGGGATTGAGCAGTTCTTC	CASSPSGIEQFF
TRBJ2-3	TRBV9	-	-	TGTGCCAGCAGCGTCCAGCCGCGGGATACGCAGTATTTT	CASSVQPRDTQYF